This TCR beta chain derives from a study of shared T cell receptors in the human thymus. CDR3 size: 13 residues. Germline values: CDR1 SQVTM, CDR2 ANQGSEA. Trimming took off 6 bases at V and 4 bases at J, with 13 bases between the two ends. Profiled with immunoSEQ multiplex PCR; TCRdb holds only in-frame clones, not every one. Of hundreds of thousands of clones listed, roughly 86% are singletons. These records were also assigned to another study, of human thymus T cells. That paper adds: The people who donated were healthy Finnish babies having corrective surgery for congenital heart defects.

The sequencing input was thymocytes. The chain has TRBV29-1 and TRBJ1-3; D is ambiguous. The sequence came from a boy in the first two years of life with a congenital heart defect. The DNA for the CDR3 is TGCAGCGTACCCTCTCGAGAAGGAAACACCATATATTTT. Its translation is CSVPSREGNTIYF.